The 3 T cell receptor beta chains given below trace back to one sample, sequenced in a study of blood T cell repertoires in COVID-19. Here immunoSEQ multiplex PCR was the method, and the copy in TCRdb shows in-frame clones only, minus some. The table has 360,000 or so clones, 85% to 90% seen once; the top ten hold around 6.3%. What was sequenced was peripheral blood. The receptors were gathered from a young man with active or convalescent COVID-19.

The rearrangement uses TRBV7-8 and TRBJ1-5, with 7 bases identical to TRBD1. The CDR3 is made up of 15 amino acids. The J segment lost 9 bases and the V segment lost 3 bases, leaving 11 bases of the junction unmatched. Germline V gene sequence: CDR1 SGHVS, CDR2 FQNEAQ. CDR3 in amino acids: CASSLGTADGGPQHF. The CDR3 nucleotides read TGTGCCAGCAGCTTGGGGACAGCCGACGGAGGGCCCCAGCATTTT.

The rearrangement links TRBV12-3 or TRBV12-4 to TRBJ1-1, with D hard to call. The CDR3 sequence is 13 residues long. V lost 0 bases to trimming and J lost 11 bases, with 13 bases between them. The CDR3 DNA is TGTGCCAGCAGTTTAGCCGCCGGCGGGCAGGCTTTCTTT. Protein product: CASSLAAGGQAFF.

The chain recombines TRBV6-2 or TRBV6-3 with TRBJ2-4; 9 positions agree with TRBD2. The V segment lost 5 bases and the J segment 0 bases; nucleotides outside the gene matches: 8. In germline, CDR1 is MNHEY, CDR2 SVGEGT. The CDR3 runs to 17 residues. This chain's CDR3 is CASSDGTSRLAKNIQYF. As DNA, the CDR3 is TGTGCCAGCAGTGACGGGACTAGCCGACTAGCCAAAAACATTCAGTACTTC.